One sample yielded the 21 T cell receptor beta chains listed below, sequenced in a study of blood T cells in healthy people across ages. Next came a second PCR, run for about 6 to 11 cycles, which used a sample-barcoded 5' primer along with a J-beta primer mix. TCRdb ran MiXCR on the 5' RACE reads and lists one entry per CDR3 protein. The sample includes roughly 800,000 distinct CDR3 sequences, approximately 25% of them seen just once. This sample also appeared in a second study, on T cells of mothers and their children.

Sequencing was done on a sample of blood. Receptor source: a boy younger than 18 in good health.

This clonotype was observed a few times. The chain combines TRBV2 with TRBJ2-3, with D possibly TRBD1 on 6 matching bases. V lost 4 bases and J lost 2, with 22 bases in between. This CDR3 has 18 residues. CDR1 is SNHLY, CDR2 FYNNEI, per germline. This chain's CDR3 is CASSGRGHPLVLTDTQYF. CDR3 DNA sequence: TGTGCCAGCAGTGGTAGGGGACACCCTTTAGTCCTCACAGATACGCAGTATTTT. Drawing the rest from reference TRBV2 and TRBJ2-3, the complete variable domain is EPEVTQTPSHQVTQMGQEVILRCVPISNHLYFYWYRQILGQKVEFLVSFYNNEISEKSEIFDDQFSVERPDGSNFTLKIRSTKLEDSAMYFCASSGRGHPLVLTDTQYFGPGTRLTVL.

The CDR3 bases are TGCGCCAGCAGCAGAACAGGGGCCTTAAGTTTGTACGAGCAGTACTTC. Translated, it gives CASSRTGALSLYEQYF. This chain connects TRBV5-1 to TRBJ2-7; TRBD1 matches at 7 bases. CDR1 and CDR2 (germline): SGHRS, YFSETQ. The CDR3 contains 16 residues. Trimming removed 4 bases from V and 4 bases from J; junction bases left unmatched: 14. The full variable domain, its missing parts supplied by reference TRBV5-1 and TRBJ2-7, is KAGVTQTPRYLIKTRGQQVTLSCSPISGHRSVSWYQQTPGQGLQFLFEYFSETQRNKGNFPGRFSGRQFSNSRSEMNVSTLELGDSALYLCASSRTGALSLYEQYFGPGTRLTVT.

V and J are TRBV28 and TRBJ1-2, with D perhaps TRBD1 (5 bases). This CDR3 region has 18 residues. Per germline, CDR1 MDHEN and CDR2 SYDVKM. V lost 2 bases to trimming and J lost 0 bases, with 19 bases between them. In DNA form, the CDR3 reads TGTGCCAGCAGTTTAATACTGGAGTCGGGGGGTGCTAACTATGGCTACACCTTC. Protein: CASSLILESGGANYGYTF.

In this sample, this clonotype turned up a few times. This chain joins TRBV10-3 and TRBJ2-5; D remains unclear. CDR1 ENHRY and CDR2 SYGVKD come from the germline V gene. The CDR3 extends over 11 amino acids. Trimming left V 8 bases short and J 5 bases short, with 9 bases between. The CDR3 DNA reads TGTGCCATCTCCAACGGCGAGACCCAGTACTTC. Translation gives CAISNGETQYF.

The genes are TRBV28 and TRBJ1-2, with D possibly being TRBD1 (5 bases). Trimming pared 8 bases from V and 2 bases from J, leaving 9 bases between. The CDR3 is 12 residues long. The germline CDR1 and CDR2 sequences are MDHEN and SYDVKM. The CDR3: CASGDGNYGYTF. CDR3 coding DNA: TGTGCCAGCGGGGACGGGAACTATGGCTACACCTTC.

This sequence joins TRBV2 and TRBJ2-4, with unresolved D. V was shortened by 7 bases and J by 0 bases, with 13 bases between the two germline ends. The germline CDR1 and CDR2 sequences are SNHLY and FYNNEI. The CDR3 extends over 15 amino acids. In DNA form, the CDR3 reads TGTGCCAGCAATGTCCTACAGTTAGCCAAAAACATTCAGTACTTC. It yields the protein CASNVLQLAKNIQYF.

This clonotype was counted only a few times. The chain combines TRBV27 with TRBJ2-7; 7 nucleotides match TRBD1. Germline V gives CDR1 MNHEY, CDR2 SMNVEV (reference sequence). The CDR3 is made up of 15 amino acids. The junction had 7 bases not matched to a gene; V was cut back by 5 bases and J by 0 bases. CDR3 sequence: CASSHWDRYSYEQYF. The CDR3 nucleotides are TGTGCCAGCAGTCATTGGGACAGATACTCCTACGAGCAGTACTTC.

This clonotype has more than one count but fewer than ten. This chain joins TRBV20-1 and TRBJ2-5, with 7 bases matching TRBD1. Germline V gene sequence: CDR1 DFQATT, CDR2 SNEGSKA (reference sequence). The CDR3 has 14 residues. V trimming: 3 bases; J trimming: 4 bases; junction bases outside the gene matches: 8. In DNA, the CDR3 is TGCAGTGCTAGCCGACAGGGCCAAGGAGAGACCCAGTACTTC. Translating gives CSASRQGQGETQYF.

The J gene is TRBJ2-5, the V gene TRBV27, with 9 bases identical to TRBD2. The J call is in doubt because the DNA end fits TRBJ2-7 better. This CDR3 region has 16 residues. Germline V gene data show CDR1 as MNHEY and CDR2 as SMNVEV (reference sequence). The CDR3 nucleotides are TGTGCCAGCAGCGCTAGCGGGGCGCTTAGCTCCTACGAGCAGTACTTC. It is translated as CASSASGALSSYEQYF.

The gene calls are TRBV29-1 and TRBJ2-1, with 9 bases identical to TRBD1. This CDR3 is 12 amino acids long. V lost 6 bases to trimming and J lost 6 bases; unmatched junction nucleotides: 3. Germline values: CDR1 SQVTM, CDR2 ANQGSEA. CDR3 sequence (DNA): TGCAGCGTGACGACAGGGGGCAATGAGCAGTTCTTC. This translates into CSVTTGGNEQFF.

The chain couples TRBV29-1 to TRBJ1-1; 7 positions match TRBD1. Germline V gene sequence: CDR1 SQVTM, CDR2 ANQGSEA. This CDR3 spans 14 amino acids. After removal of 4 bases from V and 1 base from J, the junction contained 6 bases not matched to a gene. The CDR3 here is CSVVPRQGNTEAFF. The DNA of the CDR3 is TGCAGCGTTGTCCCCAGACAGGGGAACACTGAAGCTTTCTTT.

CDR3 amino acids: CSVVTSGSLYEQYF. DNA of the CDR3: TGCAGCGTTGTTACTAGCGGGAGCCTTTACGAGCAGTACTTC. The chain has TRBV29-1 and TRBJ2-7, with TRBD2 matching 11 bases. Germline V gene data show CDR1 as SQVTM and CDR2 as ANQGSEA. The CDR3 covers 14 residues. V trimming: 4 bases; J trimming: 4 bases; junction bases outside the gene matches: 6.

The chain couples TRBV5-1 to TRBJ2-5; no reliable D call. The J call is uncertain, as TRBJ2-7 better fits the DNA end. Germline-derived CDR1 and CDR2 are SGHRS and YFSETQ. This CDR3 contains 13 residues. The CDR3 coding sequence is TGCGCCAGCAGCTTGACAGATGGGGACGAGCAGTACTTC. This encodes CASSLTDGDEQYF.

The V gene is TRBV18, the J gene TRBJ2-4; 11 nucleotides agree with TRBD2. V lost 1 base to trimming and J lost 2 bases; unmatched junction nucleotides: 7. In germline, CDR1 is KGHSH, CDR2 LQKENI. This CDR3 comprises 18 residues. Here the CDR3 DNA reads TGTGCCAGCTCACCACAACTAGCGGGAGTTACGTCCAAAAACATTCAGTACTTC. Its protein is CASSPQLAGVTSKNIQYF.

The V gene is TRBV19, the J gene TRBJ1-5, with 7 bases identical to TRBD1. The V gene's germline CDR1 is LNHDA and CDR2 SQIVND (reference sequence). This CDR3 is 15 amino acids long. Trimming at V came to 5 bases and at J to 4 bases, leaving 8 bases not matched to a gene. For the CDR3, the DNA is TGTGCCAGTAGTGACGAGGGGGCTGGAAATCAGCCCCAGCATTTT. Translation gives CASSDEGAGNQPQHF.

There are a few counts of this clonotype. The CDR3 spells CSVEDLLAGGNEQFF. The CDR3 DNA follows: TGCAGCGTTGAAGATCTCCTAGCGGGAGGGAATGAGCAGTTCTTC. The gene calls are TRBV29-1 and TRBJ2-1, with 12 bases aligning to TRBD2. This CDR3 region has 15 residues. Germline V lookup: CDR1 SQVTM, CDR2 ANQGSEA. The J segment lost 7 bases and the V segment lost 0 bases, leaving 4 bases of the junction unmatched.

Points on this clonotype: The junction differs from germline at one of its ends, possibly a read error. The CDR3 nucleotides read TGTGCTAGCAGCCCGGGACTAGTGTCACAATACGAGCAGTTCTTC. It encodes CASSPGLVSQYEQFF. The chain recombines TRBV7-7 with TRBJ2-1; TRBD2 aligns across 8 bases. Germline V gene lookup returns CDR1 SSHAT and CDR2 FNYEAQ (reference sequence). This CDR3 has 15 residues. The variable domain in full, with the rest retrieved from reference TRBV7-7 and TRBJ2-1, is GAGVSQSPRYKVTKRGQDVTLRCDPISSHATLYWYQQALGQGPEFLTYFNYEAQPDKSGLPSDRFSAERPEGSISTLTIQRTEQRDSAMYRCASSPGLVSQYEQFFGPGTRLTVL.

This chain joins TRBV6-6 and TRBJ1-4, with 8 bases aligning to TRBD1. With 5 bases clipped from V and 4 bases from J, the junction kept 6 bases outside the gene matches. The CDR3 length is 15 residues. From germline, CDR1 is MNHNY and CDR2 SVGAGI (reference sequence). The CDR3 loop is CASSNTGQVNEKLFF. CDR3 DNA: TGTGCCAGCAGTAACACGGGACAGGTTAATGAAAAACTGTTTTTT.

This clonotype showed up just a few times. The chain is built from TRBV9 and TRBJ1-2; weak D call: TRBD1 (5 bases). The germline V gene has CDR1 SGDLS and CDR2 YYNGEE. The CDR3 totals 15 residues. Trimming removed 0 bases from V and 7 bases from J, with 16 bases in between. CDR3 DNA sequence: TGTGCCAGCAGCGTAGTAGAGGGGCGCCCTTCTGGCTACACCTTC. Protein sequence: CASSVVEGRPSGYTF.

About this clonotype: This may be a read error: a much more frequent sequence differs by one nucleotide. The CDR3 reads CASSLYGTQYF. CDR3 DNA: TGTGCCAGCAGCTTATATGGGACCCAGTACTTC. The V call is TRBV13, the J call TRBJ2-5; no clear D. V lost 2 bases to trimming and J lost 7 bases, with 5 bases between them. The CDR3 spans 11 residues. Germline loops: CDR1 PRHDT, CDR2 FYEKMQ (reference sequence).

The rearrangement joins TRBV7-2 to TRBJ2-5, with TRBD2 identical over 11 bases. J lost 1 base, V lost 3 bases, and 4 bases had no gene match. The germline V gene has CDR1 SGHTA and CDR2 FQGNSA. The CDR3 sequence is 16 residues long. CDR3 residues: CASSLATSGGQETQYF. CDR3 bases: TGTGCCAGCAGCTTGGCCACTAGCGGGGGCCAAGAGACCCAGTACTTC.